The 15 T cell receptor beta chains given below trace back to one sample, sequenced in a study of radiation and T cells in renal cell carcinoma (dated by TCRdb to between 2020 and 2021). Library prep was done by the immunoSEQ multiplex PCR assay. This immuneACCESS table, as held by TCRdb, lists in-frame sequences with V and J called but not all clones. Of the missing ones, under half trace to an unresolved V gene in checked studies; the others have no known cause. The sample profile shows around 99,000 clones; more than 65% of them were found once. The ten largest clones take up approximately 7.7% of the sample. The time point tag for this specimen amounts to: blood 4 weeks post-SBRT, at nephrectomy. Interpreted using the paper, the treatment or condition label stands for: 15 Gy SBRT to primary tumor, nephrectomy 4 weeks later. The sample consisted of blood, taken from a patient whose treatment included radiotherapy and nephrectomy. Receptors originate from a man aged 55-75 years with renal cell carcinoma.

The chain is built from TRBV19 and TRBJ1-2, with TRBD1 matching 7 bases. The CDR3 spans 15 residues. V lost 4 bases, J lost 6 bases, and 11 bases stayed unmatched. CDR1 LNHDA and CDR2 SQIVND come from the germline V gene (reference sequence). CDR3 nucleotide sequence: TGTGCCAGTAGTACCTATACAGGGGCCGGGCATGGCTACACCTTC. It specifies CASSTYTGAGHGYTF.

The rearrangement joins TRBV13 to TRBJ2-5; possibly TRBD1 for D (5 bases). With 2 bases removed from V and 0 bases from J, the gap between germline ends came to 7 bases. This CDR3 is 14 amino acids long. The V gene's germline CDR1 is PRHDT and CDR2 FYEKMQ (reference sequence). The DNA of the CDR3 is TGTGCCAGCAGCTTATGGGGCAACCAAGAGACCCAGTACTTC. Amino acids: CASSLWGNQETQYF. The full variable domain, its missing parts supplied by reference TRBV13 and TRBJ2-5, is AAGVIQSPRHLIKEKRETATLKCYPIPRHDTVYWYQQGPGQDPQFLISFYEKMQSDKGSIPDRFSAQQFSDYHSELNMSSLELGDSALYFCASSLWGNQETQYFGPGTRLLVL.

The chain links TRBV5-1 to TRBJ2-7; tentatively, D is TRBD2 (6 bases). CDR3 size: 15 residues. Germline CDR1 SGHRS, CDR2 YFSETQ. With 0 bases removed from V and 2 bases from J, the gap between germline ends came to 12 bases. For the CDR3, the DNA is TGCGCCAGCAGCTTGGCGGGGACTGCCGCCTACGAGCAGTACTTC. It codes for CASSLAGTAAYEQYF.

This chain joins TRBV7-2 and TRBJ2-7; D remains unclear. Trimming took off 2 bases at V and 5 bases at J, with 4 bases between the two ends. The CDR3 loop spans 11 amino acids. Germline loops: CDR1 SGHTA, CDR2 FQGNSA. The CDR3 nucleotides read TGTGCCAGCAGCTTAATCGACGAGCAGTACTTC. This codes for CASSLIDEQYF. Complete variable domain (other parts from reference TRBV7-2 and TRBJ2-7): GAGVSQSPSNKVTEKGKDVELRCDPISGHTALYWYRQSLGQGLEFLIYFQGNSAPDKSGLPSDRFSAERTGGSVSTLTIQRTQQEDSAVYLCASSLIDEQYFGPGTRLTVT.

The V call is TRBV19, the J call TRBJ2-1; D is undetermined. V was trimmed by 1 base and J by 7 bases, leaving 8 bases between them. Per germline, CDR1 LNHDA and CDR2 SQIVND (reference sequence). CDR3 length: 13 residues. Here the CDR3 DNA reads TGTGCCAGTAGTATAGGCAGCTCAAATGAGCAGTTCTTC. This translates into CASSIGSSNEQFF.

This clone appeared once. The chain couples TRBV5-1 to TRBJ2-1, with 8 bases aligning to TRBD2. The germline CDR1 and CDR2 sequences are SGHRS and YFSETQ. The CDR3 consists of 16 residues. With 2 bases clipped from V and 0 bases from J, the junction kept 4 bases outside the gene matches. The DNA for the CDR3 is TGCGCCAGCAGCTTCAGCGGGAGAAGCTCCTACAATGAGCAGTTCTTC. Translating gives CASSFSGRSSYNEQFF.

The DNA of the CDR3 is TGTGCCAGCAGCTCACGTTTTAGCTCCTACGAGCAGTACTTC. Translated: CASSSRFSSYEQYF. The chain uses TRBV5-6 and TRBJ2-7, with D hard to call. The CDR3 has 14 amino acids. Germline assignment: CDR1 SGHDT and CDR2 YYEEEE. V shed 3 bases and J shed 0 bases, with 10 bases lying between them.

The chain couples TRBV11-2 to TRBJ2-7; D might be TRBD1 (6 bases). Germline CDR1 is SGHAT and CDR2 is FQNNGV. Trimming took off 2 bases at V and 2 bases at J, with 13 bases between the two ends. The CDR3 covers 15 residues. The CDR3 loop reads CASSLLQGAPYEQYF. In DNA form, the CDR3 reads TGTGCCAGCAGCTTATTACAGGGAGCGCCCTACGAGCAGTACTTC.

V gene TRBV18 combines with J gene TRBJ2-5; the match to TRBD1 covers 7 bases. CDR1 is KGHSH and CDR2 is LQKENI in the germline V gene. V dropped 2 bases and J dropped 5; count of bases not matched to a gene: 8. CDR3 length equals 15 residues. CDR3 nucleotides: TGTGCCAGCTCACCAGCGGCAGGGGGTAAGGAGACCCAGTACTTC. Translated: CASSPAAGGKETQYF.

This clone was picked up one time. V usage is TRBV10-3 and J usage is TRBJ1-2; 9 bases are a match to TRBD1. The CDR3 is 15 amino acids. CDR1 is ENHRY and CDR2 is SYGVKD in the germline V gene. J was trimmed by 4 bases and V by 3 bases; bases with no gene match: 6. CDR3 nucleotides: TGTGCCATCAGTGAAAGGGGACAGGGATTCTATGGCTACACCTTC. This codes for CAISERGQGFYGYTF.

The CDR3: CSAPGLGQETQYF. The DNA for the CDR3 is TGCAGCGCCCCAGGACTGGGCCAAGAGACCCAGTACTTC. V is TRBV29-1 and J is TRBJ2-5, with D possibly being TRBD2 (5 bases). Germline CDR1 is SQVTM and CDR2 is ANQGSEA. This CDR3 spans 13 amino acids. V was clipped by 7 bases and J by 1 base, with 13 bases between them.

This chain joins TRBV4-2 and TRBJ2-1, with D possibly being TRBD1 or TRBD2 (7 bases each). The CDR3 length is 16 residues. Trimming took off 3 bases at V and 9 bases at J, with 21 bases between the two ends. Germline V gene data show CDR1 as LGHNA and CDR2 as YNFKEQ. The CDR3: CASSQFASGRGGEQFF. CDR3 in DNA: TGTGCCAGCAGCCAGTTCGCCAGCGGCAGGGGGGGTGAGCAGTTCTTC.

This clone was counted a few times. The chain links TRBV11-3 to TRBJ2-2; possible D gene TRBD1, 6 bases. Trimming cost V 4 bases and J 1 base, with 7 bases left between them. The CDR3 has 14 amino acids. Germline lookup yields CDR1 SGHNT and CDR2 YENEEA. The CDR3 spells CASSSGQNTGELFF. In DNA form, the CDR3 reads TGTGCCAGCAGCTCGGGACAGAACACCGGGGAGCTGTTTTTT.

V and J are TRBV28 and TRBJ1-4, with D tentatively TRBD1 (5 bases). CDR1 and CDR2 from the germline V gene are MDHEN and SYDVKM. Trimming stripped 6 bases from V and 8 bases from J, with 19 bases between. This CDR3 has 15 amino acids. The CDR3 DNA sequence: TGTGCCAGCAGCAAACCCCCAGGGATAGGCGAAAAACTGTTTTTT. The encoded protein is CASSKPPGIGEKLFF.

The V gene is TRBV30, the J gene TRBJ1-2, with unresolved D. The V end lost 0 bases, the J end lost 8 bases, and 13 bases lay between the germline ends. Looked up from germline, CDR1 is GTSNPN and CDR2 is SVGIG (reference sequence). The CDR3 loop spans 13 amino acids. This chain's CDR3 is CAWSVRVLGGYTF. The CDR3, as DNA: TGTGCCTGGAGTGTACGGGTCCTCGGGGGCTACACCTTC.